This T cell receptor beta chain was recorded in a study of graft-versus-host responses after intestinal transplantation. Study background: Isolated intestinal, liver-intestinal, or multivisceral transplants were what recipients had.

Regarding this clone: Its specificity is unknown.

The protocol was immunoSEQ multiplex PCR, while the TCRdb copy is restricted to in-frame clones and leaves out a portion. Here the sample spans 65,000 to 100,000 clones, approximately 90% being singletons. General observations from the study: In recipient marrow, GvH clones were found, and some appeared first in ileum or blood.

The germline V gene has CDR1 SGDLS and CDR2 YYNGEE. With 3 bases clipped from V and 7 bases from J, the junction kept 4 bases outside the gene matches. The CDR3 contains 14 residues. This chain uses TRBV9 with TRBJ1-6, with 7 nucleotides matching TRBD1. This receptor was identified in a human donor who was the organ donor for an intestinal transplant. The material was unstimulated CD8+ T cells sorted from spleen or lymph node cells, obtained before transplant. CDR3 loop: CASSAGTVNSPLHF. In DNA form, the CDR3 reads TGTGCCAGCAGCGCCGGGACAGTAAATTCACCCCTCCACTTT.